Below are 27 T cell receptor beta chains sequenced from a single sample in a study of blood T cell repertoires in COVID-19 (dated by TCRdb to the early 2020s). The library was produced with the immunoSEQ multiplex PCR assay. The table comes from immuneACCESS by way of TCRdb, which keeps in-frame sequences with V and J called. Part of the clones is missing from these tables; in studies checked, under half for an unresolved V gene and the rest for unknown reasons. The sample data list about 260,000 clones, and approximately 88% of these were observed just once. The ten largest clones add up to 9.5% to 13% of the sample. The source material was peripheral blood. These receptors originate from an older woman with COVID-19, enrolled during active disease.

This chain connects TRBV27 to TRBJ1-6; maybe TRBD1 (6 bases). CDR1 MNHEY and CDR2 SMNVEV come from the germline V gene (reference sequence). V was clipped by 4 bases and J by 7 bases, with 8 bases between them. The CDR3 contains 13 residues. The CDR3 loop is CASSSTGNSPLHF. Written as DNA, the CDR3 is TGTGCCAGCAGTTCCACAGGGAATTCACCCCTCCACTTT.

This clone has just a few counts. The DNA for the CDR3 is TGTGCCAGCAGTGATGCGGAGGAAGCTTTCTTT. Translation: CASSDAEEAFF. The chain combines TRBV6-4 with TRBJ1-1; D remains unclear. There are 11 residues in the CDR3. V was cut by 3 bases and J by 8 bases, with 7 bases left in between. Germline values: CDR1 MRHNA, CDR2 SNTAGT.

The rearrangement uses TRBV14 and TRBJ2-3, with 11 bases identical to TRBD2. V dropped 4 bases and J dropped 2; count of bases not matched to a gene: 8. This CDR3 region has 17 residues. Germline V gene data show CDR1 as SGHDN and CDR2 as FVKESK. CDR3 DNA sequence: TGTGCCAGCAGCCCATACCCGGGACTAGCGGACACAGATACGCAGTATTTT. It specifies CASSPYPGLADTDTQYF.

This rearrangement joins TRBV28 to TRBJ1-1; D is unresolved. The germline V gene encodes CDR1 MDHEN and CDR2 SYDVKM. The V and J ends lost 8 bases and 3 bases respectively, with 16 bases between them. The CDR3 extends over 14 amino acids. In DNA form, the CDR3 reads TGTGCCAGCTCCTATTTGCGGGCCGACACTGAAGCTTTCTTT. It translates to CASSYLRADTEAFF. Full variable domain (missing parts from reference TRBV28 and TRBJ1-1): DVKVTQSSRYLVKRTGEKVFLECVQDMDHENMFWYRQDPGLGLRLIYFSYDVKMKEKGDIPEGYSVSREKKERFSLILESASTNQTSMYLCASSYLRADTEAFFGQGTRLTVV.

This clone was detected only a few times. The chain uses TRBV3-1 (or the pseudogene TRBV3-2) and TRBJ1-6; 9 bases are a match to TRBD1. The germline gives CDR1 LGHDT, CDR2 YNNKEL (reference sequence). V shed 5 bases and J 8 bases; nucleotides not matched to a gene: 7. The CDR3 runs 15 residues. CDR3 region: CASSARDRADSPLHF. DNA of the CDR3: TGTGCCAGCAGCGCCCGGGACAGGGCGGATTCACCCCTCCACTTT.

The chain recombines TRBV2 with TRBJ2-1; possibly TRBD1 for D (6 bases). The CDR3 totals 16 residues. Germline V gene lookup returns CDR1 SNHLY and CDR2 FYNNEI. V gave up 5 bases and J gave up 8 bases, with 22 bases separating them. Written as DNA, the CDR3 is TGTGCCAGCAGTCGACAGGACCTGAGGGTGGGCGATGAGCAGTTCTTC. Translation: CASSRQDLRVGDEQFF.

The chain carries TRBV28 and TRBJ1-2; D is ambiguous. This CDR3 spans 11 amino acids. V shed 7 bases and J shed 7 bases, with 10 bases lying between them. Germline CDR1 MDHEN, CDR2 SYDVKM. This CDR3 is CASNFLSGYTF. The CDR3, as DNA: TGTGCCAGCAATTTTCTCAGTGGCTACACCTTC.

The chain has TRBV9 and TRBJ1-6; 12 bases agree with TRBD1. The V segment lost 3 bases and the J segment 10 bases; nucleotides outside the gene matches: 11. Germline loops: CDR1 SGDLS, CDR2 YYNGEE. The CDR3 is made up of 17 amino acids. CDR3 residues: CASSGGTGGLHESPLHF. CDR3 bases: TGTGCCAGCAGCGGCGGGACAGGGGGCCTCCATGAGTCACCCCTCCACTTT.

V gene TRBV5-1 combines with J gene TRBJ1-2, with 8 bases aligning to TRBD1. In germline, CDR1 is SGHRS, CDR2 YFSETQ. CDR3 length: 16 amino acids. The junction had 8 bases not matched to a gene; V was cut back by 0 bases and J by 4 bases. The CDR3 region is CASSLGPGGDGYGYTF. The CDR3 DNA reads TGCGCCAGCAGCTTGGGTCCAGGGGGCGACGGCTATGGCTACACCTTC.

The rearrangement links TRBV6-5 to TRBJ1-6; perhaps TRBD1 as D (5 bases). V was pared by 7 bases and J by 7 bases, with 14 bases between. Germline V lookup: CDR1 MNHEY, CDR2 SVGAGI. This CDR3 has 14 amino acids. CDR3: CASILAGNNSPLHF. The CDR3, as DNA: TGTGCCAGCATTCTGGCAGGGAACAATTCACCCCTCCACTTT.

V is TRBV20-1 and J is TRBJ1-2; 11 bases match TRBD1. The germline CDR1 and CDR2 sequences are DFQATT and SNEGSKA (reference sequence). This CDR3 is built from 14 residues. J lost 7 bases, V lost 3 bases, and 7 bases had no gene match. DNA of the CDR3: TGCAGTGCTAGTTTGGGACAGGGGGTCGCTGGCTACACCTTC. It is translated as CSASLGQGVAGYTF.

J is TRBJ1-1 and V is TRBV5-1; 7 bases align to TRBD1. Germline CDR1 is SGHRS and CDR2 is YFSETQ. The length of the CDR3 is 15 residues. J gave up 4 bases and V 4 bases, and 10 bases lay outside the gene matches. The DNA of the CDR3 is TGCGCCAGCAGCCAGGGACAGCTGATTTCCACTGAAGCTTTCTTT. It is translated as CASSQGQLISTEAFF.

V is TRBV7-9 and J is TRBJ2-7; no clear D gene. CDR1 and CDR2 from the germline V gene are SEHNR and FQNEAQ (reference sequence). V lost 4 bases to trimming and J lost 3 bases, with 10 bases between them. This CDR3 comprises 13 residues. The CDR3 region has the DNA TGTGCCAGCAGCTCCCTGCGTTACTACGAGCAGTACTTC. Protein product: CASSSLRYYEQYF. The full variable domain, with the rest looked up from reference TRBV7-9 and TRBJ2-7, is DTGVSQNPRHKITKRGQNVTFRCDPISEHNRLYWYRQTLGQGPEFLTYFQNEAQLEKSRLLSDRFSAERPKGSFSTLEIQRTEQGDSAMYLCASSSLRYYEQYFGPGTRLTVT.

The rearrangement uses TRBV19 and TRBJ1-3, with 8 bases identical to TRBD1. This CDR3 region has 15 residues. J was trimmed by 1 base and V by 5 bases; bases with no gene match: 4. From germline, CDR1 is LNHDA and CDR2 SQIVND (reference sequence). CDR3 amino acids: CASSLDRASGNTIYF. In DNA, the CDR3 is TGTGCCAGTAGTTTGGACAGGGCGTCTGGAAACACCATATATTTT.

The chain couples TRBV5-4 to TRBJ2-5; 9 nucleotides match TRBD2. J gave up 4 bases and V 2 bases, and 3 bases lay outside the gene matches. The CDR3 runs to 14 residues. From germline, CDR1 is SGHNT and CDR2 YYREEE (reference sequence). CDR3 amino acids: CASSLAGGIETQYF. Written as DNA, the CDR3 is TGTGCCAGCAGCTTAGCGGGAGGTATAGAGACCCAGTACTTC.

The rearrangement links TRBV11-2 to TRBJ2-7, with D tentatively TRBD1 (5 bases). There are 14 residues in the CDR3. The germline V gene encodes CDR1 SGHAT and CDR2 FQNNGV. The V and J ends lost 2 bases and 0 bases respectively, with 8 bases between them. The CDR3 sequence is CASSLIRVSYEQYF. Written as DNA, the CDR3 is TGTGCCAGCAGCTTAATCAGGGTCTCCTACGAGCAGTACTTC.

This chain joins TRBV7-3 and TRBJ2-1; 9 nucleotides agree with TRBD2. Germline lookup yields CDR1 SGHTA and CDR2 FQGTGA. CDR3 length: 14 amino acids. V lost 5 bases and J lost 2; bases outside the gene matches: 1. CDR3 coding DNA: TGTGCCAGCAGCCGGACTAGCGCCTACAATGAGCAGTTCTTC. As protein: CASSRTSAYNEQFF.

This clone was seen a single time. CDR3 DNA: TGTGCCAGTAGGACTTCATGGGGACAGGGGTCGAGTGGTTATGGCTACACCTTC. The encoded protein is CASRTSWGQGSSGYGYTF. V gene TRBV19 combines with J gene TRBJ1-2, with 10 bases that match TRBD1. The CDR3 sequence is 18 residues long. V dropped 6 bases and J dropped 5; count of bases not matched to a gene: 18. Per germline, CDR1 LNHDA and CDR2 SQIVND (reference sequence).

The gene calls are TRBV6-4 and TRBJ2-1, with D perhaps TRBD2 (5 bases). The CDR3 is made up of 12 amino acids. CDR1 and CDR2 (germline): MRHNA, SNTAGT. Trimming removed 0 bases at V and 12 bases at J, with 9 bases between. The CDR3 DNA reads as TGTGCCAGCAGTGACTCGAATGGGAGGCAGTTCTTC. Amino acid sequence: CASSDSNGRQFF.

This chain joins TRBV10-3 and TRBJ1-2; 7 positions agree with TRBD1. The CDR3 is 13 residues long. The V gene end was trimmed by 3 bases and the J gene end by 7 bases; junction bases not matched to a gene: 5. CDR1 and CDR2 (germline): ENHRY, SYGVKD. The CDR3 nucleotides are TGTGCCATCAGTGATTTAGGGGGCGTTGGCTACACCTTC. It codes for CAISDLGGVGYTF.

The table lists this clone with a few counts. Written as DNA, the CDR3 is TGTGCCAGTAGTATGTCCGGTGGTCTTGAAAAACTGTTTTTT. Protein sequence: CASSMSGGLEKLFF. The V call is TRBV19, the J call TRBJ1-4, with D uncertain. Trimming stripped 3 bases from V and 7 bases from J, with 12 bases between. CDR1 is LNHDA, CDR2 SQIVND, per germline (reference sequence). The CDR3 consists of 14 residues.

The V call is TRBV2, the J call TRBJ2-3, with D unclear. The CDR3 length is 14 residues. Trimming left V 2 bases short and J 7 bases short, with 13 bases between. The germline CDR1 and CDR2 sequences are SNHLY and FYNNEI. The CDR3 coding sequence is TGTGCCAGCAGTGAACCCCTAGAAATTTATACGCAGTATTTT. Translation: CASSEPLEIYTQYF. The whole variable domain, filled in from reference TRBV2 and TRBJ2-3, reads EPEVTQTPSHQVTQMGQEVILRCVPISNHLYFYWYRQILGQKVEFLVSFYNNEISEKSEIFDDQFSVERPDGSNFTLKIRSTKLEDSAMYFCASSEPLEIYTQYFGPGTRLTVL.

This clone was seen more than once but under ten times. The V and J genes are TRBV2 and TRBJ2-5; 9 bases agree with TRBD2. Germline-derived CDR1 and CDR2 are SNHLY and FYNNEI. V shed 6 bases and J 3 bases; nucleotides not matched to a gene: 8. The CDR3 loop spans 15 amino acids. This chain's CDR3 is CASSPFAGGKETQYF. Here the CDR3 DNA reads TGTGCCAGCAGCCCGTTCGCGGGAGGGAAAGAGACCCAGTACTTC.

V and J are TRBV3-1 (or the pseudogene TRBV3-2) and TRBJ1-3, with 7 bases lining up with TRBD1. The trim removed 2 bases at V and 0 bases at J, leaving 7 bases unmatched. The length of the CDR3 is 17 residues. Germline V CDR1 and CDR2: LGHDT, YNNKEL (reference sequence). Written as DNA, the CDR3 is TGTGCCAGCAGCCAAAAGGGACAGATGTTCTCTGGAAACACCATATATTTT. The encoded protein is CASSQKGQMFSGNTIYF.

This clone has just one count. The CDR3 protein is CASSEKFGGIDGYTF. The CDR3 DNA reads TGTGCCAGCAGTGAAAAATTCGGGGGGATCGATGGCTACACCTTC. The J gene is TRBJ1-2, the V gene TRBV25-1; a possible D gene is TRBD1 (5 bases). Germline V gene lookup returns CDR1 MGHDK and CDR2 SYGVNS. This CDR3 is built from 15 residues. Trimming pared 2 bases from V and 6 bases from J, leaving 16 bases between.

The chain carries TRBV15 and TRBJ2-5; 9 bases are shared with TRBD2. The CDR3 totals 16 residues. Germline V gene lookup returns CDR1 LNHNV and CDR2 YYDKDF (reference sequence). With V trimmed by 1 base and J by 1 base, 4 bases remained unmatched. For the CDR3, the DNA is TGTGCCACCAGCAGAGCAGTTAGCGGGAGCCAAGAGACCCAGTACTTC. Its translation is CATSRAVSGSQETQYF.

The chain uses TRBV6-6 and TRBJ2-3; D unclear. Trimming removed 7 bases from V and 2 bases from J, with 7 bases in between. CDR3 length equals 12 residues. CDR1 is MNHNY, CDR2 SVGAGI, per germline (reference sequence). Written as DNA, the CDR3 is TGTGCCAGCACAAAAAACACAGATACGCAGTATTTT. Encoded protein: CASTKNTDTQYF.